This T cell receptor (beta chain) was captured in a study of CD4 T cells in relation to SARS-CoV-2 and coronaviruses. The overall study: PBMCs were cultured with antigen for nine to eleven days before TCR beta sequencing. Negative control cultures got HIV-1 Nef peptides or no peptide. Crossreactive spike epitopes shared across donors were mapped to their HLA restriction.

The germline V and J ends were trimmed by 5 bases and 5 bases, with 3 bases remaining between them. The length of the CDR3 is 11 residues. From germline, CDR1 is LGHNT and CDR2 FRNRAP. The repertoire was sequenced with immunoSEQ multiplex PCR; TCRdb's copy has only in-frame clones and lacks some. The repertoire holds around 23,000 clones, with more than 75% as singletons. As regards this clone: No antigen is known for it.

Unexposed donor CD4+ T cells date from about 2010-2018, before the COVID-19 pandemic. CD4+ T cells were isolated from the cells after 10 days of culture. Findings and caveats of the study: Monoreactive clones expanded significantly more to SARS-CoV-2 than crossreactive clones did.

This sequence was found in a human donor in good health. The chain combines TRBV12-5 with TRBJ2-2; D unresolved. The sample comprised CD4+ T cells from PBMCs, cultured in vitro. The CDR3 bases are TGTGCTAGTGGTCTTACCGGGGAGCTGTTTTTT. The encoded protein is CASGLTGELFF.